One and the same sample provided the 25 T cell receptor beta chains below, sequenced in a study of regulatory T cells. Primers: 52 TRBV forward and 13 TRBJ reverse. Some clones are missing from TCRdb's copy, which holds only in-frame ones; the method was immunoSEQ multiplex PCR. Of some 9,100 clones in the sample, 84% are singletons; the top ten hold 10% to 13%. Material for sequencing was CD8+ T cells sorted from blood. The receptors come from a person aged 18 to 29 with CD3G deficiency.

Here the CDR3 reads CASSPVPGGAREKLFF. The CDR3 region has the DNA TGCGCCAGCAGCCCGGTCCCGGGGGGGGCGAGGGAAAAACTGTTTTTT. V usage is TRBV4-1 and J usage is TRBJ1-4, with D perhaps TRBD1 (6 bases). Looked up from germline, CDR1 is MGHRA and CDR2 is YSYEKL. The CDR3 spans 16 residues. V was clipped by 4 bases and J by 8 bases, with 20 bases between them.

This clone came up a few times. The same CDR3 also results from other DNA sequences found in this sample. V usage is TRBV5-1 and J usage is TRBJ1-4; D possibly corresponds to TRBD1 (5 bases). Germline V lookup: CDR1 SGHRS, CDR2 YFSETQ. Trimming removed 4 bases at V and 2 bases at J, with 12 bases between. The CDR3 is 15 residues long. CDR3 region: CASSLGQGTNEKLFF. CDR3 DNA: TGCGCCAGCAGCCTCGGGCAGGGTACTAATGAAAAACTGTTTTTT.

This sequence joins TRBV4-1 and TRBJ2-3, with no clear D. V lost 0 bases, J lost 3 bases, and 7 bases lay in between. The germline CDR1 and CDR2 sequences are MGHRA and YSYEKL. The CDR3 contains 14 residues. Written as DNA, the CDR3 is TGCGCCAGCAGCCAAGAAGGATTAACAGATACGCAGTATTTT. Its translation is CASSQEGLTDTQYF.

The gene calls are TRBV6-1 and TRBJ2-7; D unclear. The CDR3 length is 11 residues. CDR1 and CDR2 from the germline V gene are MNHNS and SASEGT. Trimming removed 3 bases at V and 7 bases at J, with 7 bases between. The CDR3 loop is CASSDRREQYF. For the CDR3, the DNA is TGTGCCAGCAGTGATAGGCGGGAGCAGTACTTC.

The chain links TRBV28 to TRBJ2-7; TRBD1 matches 7 bases. The CDR3 is 16 amino acids. The V and J ends lost 6 bases and 2 bases, in that order; junction bases with no gene match: 13. Germline CDR1 is MDHEN and CDR2 is SYDVKM. CDR3 bases: TGTGCCAGCAGCACCCTGCGACAGGGATCAGCCTACGAGCAGTACTTC. It encodes CASSTLRQGSAYEQYF.

The chain links TRBV19 to TRBJ2-1; TRBD2 matches 8 bases. Germline V gives CDR1 LNHDA, CDR2 SQIVND (reference sequence). V gave up 5 bases and J gave up 7 bases; unmatched junction bases: 7. This CDR3 has 14 amino acids. The DNA of the CDR3 is TGTGCCAGTAGTCATAGCGGGATCCGGAATGAGCAGTTCTTC. Protein sequence: CASSHSGIRNEQFF.

The chain couples TRBV28 to TRBJ2-7, with TRBD2 matching over 7 bases. This CDR3 comprises 14 residues. Germline loops: CDR1 MDHEN, CDR2 SYDVKM. After removal of 5 bases from V and 4 bases from J, the junction contained 8 bases not matched to a gene. DNA for the CDR3: TGTGCCAGCAGTCTTAAGCGGGGTGCTTACGAGCAGTACTTC. Its protein product is CASSLKRGAYEQYF.

This rearrangement joins TRBV5-1 to TRBJ2-1, with D uncertain. V lost 0 bases, J lost 7 bases, and 8 bases lay in between. The CDR3 covers 13 residues. Germline-derived CDR1 and CDR2 are SGHRS and YFSETQ. CDR3 coding DNA: TGCGCCAGCAGCTTGGAACCGAGGAATGAGCAGTTCTTC. It translates to CASSLEPRNEQFF.

The chain links TRBV28 to TRBJ2-5; no clear D gene. The J call may be wrong; the DNA end is better matched by TRBJ2-7. Per the germline V gene, CDR1 is MDHEN and CDR2 is SYDVKM. This CDR3 spans 13 amino acids. The CDR3, as DNA: TGTGCCAGCAGTTTCGATATGGGCTACGAGCAGTACTTC. It is translated as CASSFDMGYEQYF.

This sequence joins TRBV6-1 and TRBJ2-7, with D unclear. The germline gives CDR1 MNHNS, CDR2 SASEGT. The CDR3 runs 13 residues. Trimming stripped 5 bases from V and 6 bases from J, with 14 bases between. In nucleotides, the CDR3 is TGTGCCAGCAGTCTCCTAGGCGCCGCCGAGCAGTACTTC. This encodes CASSLLGAAEQYF.

V and J are TRBV28 and TRBJ2-7; the D gene is possibly TRBD1 (5 bases). CDR3 length equals 16 residues. From germline, CDR1 is MDHEN and CDR2 SYDVKM. V lost 5 bases and J 2 bases, leaving 19 bases between the germline ends. The CDR3 sequence: CASSPTGSLKTYEQYF. CDR3 bases: TGTGCCAGCAGTCCTACAGGCTCCTTGAAGACCTACGAGCAGTACTTC.

V and J are TRBV11-2 and TRBJ2-1; 8 bases are a match to TRBD2. CDR3 length equals 15 residues. CDR1 is SGHAT, CDR2 FQNNGV, per germline. Trimming cost V 1 base and J 5 bases; bases outside gene matches: 4. CDR3 bases: TGTGCCAGCAGCTTAGGGGCGGGGGGAAACAATGAGCAGTTCTTC. The encoded protein is CASSLGAGGNNEQFF.

The gene calls are TRBV28 and TRBJ1-2; D uncertain. The CDR3 loop spans 14 amino acids. Deletions cut 3 bases from V and 6 bases from J, with 14 bases between. The V gene's germline CDR1 is MDHEN and CDR2 SYDVKM. CDR3 nucleotides: TGTGCCAGCAGTTTGGGCGCCCTTTGGAATGGCTACACCTTC. It codes for CASSLGALWNGYTF.

The CDR3 region has the DNA TGTGCCAGCAGCAGGGGGTACAGGTCTAGCACAGATACGCAGTATTTT. Protein product: CASSRGYRSSTDTQYF. V usage is TRBV7-8 and J usage is TRBJ2-3; maybe TRBD1 (6 bases). The germline V gene encodes CDR1 SGHVS and CDR2 FQNEAQ. The CDR3 has 16 amino acids. Trimming removed 5 bases at V and 0 bases at J, with 15 bases between.

This clone was counted once. This rearrangement joins TRBV10-2 to TRBJ2-7; D remains ambiguous. CDR3 length: 11 amino acids. The V end was cut by 4 bases, the J end by 4 bases, with 5 bases between. Germline CDR1 WSHSY, CDR2 SAAADI. This chain's CDR3 is CASSVGYEQYF. CDR3 sequence (DNA): TGCGCCAGCAGTGTTGGATACGAGCAGTACTTC.

V usage is TRBV6-1 and J usage is TRBJ2-3; D tentatively reads TRBD1 or TRBD2 (6 bases each). Germline assignment: CDR1 MNHNS and CDR2 SASEGT. This CDR3 comprises 15 residues. V lost 6 bases and J 5 bases, leaving 18 bases between the germline ends. Here the CDR3 reads CASRFGGPPLDTQYF. The CDR3 DNA reads as TGTGCCAGCAGATTTGGGGGGCCTCCCCTAGATACGCAGTATTTT.

The chain recombines TRBV6-1 with TRBJ1-5; tentative D call: TRBD1 (5 bases). The length of the CDR3 is 14 residues. V lost 6 bases to trimming and J lost 4 bases, with 13 bases between them. Per germline, CDR1 MNHNS and CDR2 SASEGT. Here the CDR3 reads CASSFDSRNQPQHF. The CDR3 region has the DNA TGTGCCAGCAGCTTCGACAGTAGGAATCAGCCCCAGCATTTT.

This rearrangement joins TRBV13 to TRBJ1-1; D is undetermined. The germline V gene encodes CDR1 PRHDT and CDR2 FYEKMQ (reference sequence). CDR3 length: 13 amino acids. The germline V and J ends were trimmed by 0 bases and 4 bases, with 6 bases remaining between them. The CDR3 DNA reads as TGTGCCAGCAGCTTAGGGCGGTTCACTGAAGCTTTCTTT. It translates to CASSLGRFTEAFF.

The chain uses TRBV7-8 and TRBJ2-7; 12 bases line up with TRBD1. The CDR3 runs 16 residues. CDR1 is SGHVS and CDR2 is FQNEAQ in the germline V gene. V lost 5 bases and J lost 2; bases outside the gene matches: 7. In nucleotides, the CDR3 is TGTGCCAGCAGCCGAGGGACAGGGGGCGCTCCCTACGAGCAGTACTTC. Translated: CASSRGTGGAPYEQYF.

The chain combines TRBV11-2 with TRBJ2-5; D is ambiguous. The J call may be faulty, since TRBJ2-7 better matches the DNA end. Germline-derived CDR1 and CDR2 are SGHAT and FQNNGV. This CDR3 has 13 amino acids. The CDR3 here is CASSLLDSYEQYF. The CDR3, as DNA: TGTGCCAGCAGCTTATTGGACTCCTACGAGCAGTACTTC.

This chain connects TRBV28 to TRBJ2-7, with D perhaps being TRBD1 or TRBD2 (5 bases each). The ends were cut back, 4 bases at V and 4 bases at J, with 14 bases in the middle. Germline V CDR1 and CDR2: MDHEN, SYDVKM. The CDR3 sequence is 14 residues long. The CDR3 sequence: CASSSTGTHYEQYF. The CDR3 DNA sequence: TGTGCCAGCAGTTCAACCGGGACCCATTACGAGCAGTACTTC.

The CDR3 protein is CASSFPAGTVYEQYF. The DNA for the CDR3 is TGTGCCAGCAGCTTCCCCGCAGGGACGGTCTACGAGCAGTACTTC. The chain employs TRBV7-8 and TRBJ2-7; D may match TRBD1 or TRBD2 (5 bases each). The germline V gene has CDR1 SGHVS and CDR2 FQNEAQ. The V gene lost 3 bases and the J gene lost 3 bases, with 15 bases spanning the gap. CDR3 length: 15 residues.

By frequency in the sample, this clone is large. V and J are TRBV6-5 and TRBJ1-2; possible D gene TRBD1, 5 bases. Deletions cut 5 bases from V and 8 bases from J, with 18 bases between. Germline CDR1 is MNHEY and CDR2 is SVGAGI. The CDR3 contains 14 residues. This CDR3 is CASSPQGGSSGYTF. The CDR3 DNA reads TGTGCCAGCAGTCCGCAGGGAGGATCATCGGGCTACACCTTC.

This chain connects TRBV13 to TRBJ2-5, with a tentative D call TRBD2 (6 bases). The ends were cut back, 5 bases at V and 2 bases at J, with 15 bases in the middle. The CDR3 spans 15 residues. Germline loops: CDR1 PRHDT, CDR2 FYEKMQ (reference sequence). CDR3 sequence reads: CASSQRGLLQETQYF. As DNA, the CDR3 is TGTGCCAGCAGCCAGAGGGGACTTCTTCAAGAGACCCAGTACTTC.

This CDR3 reads CASSTRDYLLGDTQYF. The CDR3 DNA is TGTGCCAGCAGCACCCGGGACTACCTTTTGGGTGATACGCAGTATTTT. The chain joins TRBV7-8 to TRBJ2-3; 7 bases line up with TRBD2. Germline V gives CDR1 SGHVS, CDR2 FQNEAQ. This CDR3 is 16 amino acids long. J was trimmed by 6 bases and V by 5 bases; bases with no gene match: 14.